The text below deals with one T cell receptor (beta chain). Its cognate antigen is unknown. The CDR3 sequence is 14 residues long. J was trimmed by 5 bases and V by 5 bases; bases with no gene match: 5. Germline V gives CDR1 MNHEY, CDR2 SVGAGI. This sample is part of a study of cytomegalovirus exposure and HLA in healthy donors. Findings and limits, study-wide: The study designated 150 or so TCR beta chains cytomegalovirus-associated.

Vbeta (60) and Jbeta (13) primers were used in the PCR. This table comes from immunoSEQ multiplex PCR, and its TCRdb copy is limited to in-frame clones, with some not included. The sample carries 130,000 or so clones, about four fifths recorded once. The chain has TRBV6-5 and TRBJ1-2; 10 bases match TRBD1. Sequenced: PBMCs. The TCR was taken from a woman in her late teens or twenties in good health and CMV-seronegative. The CDR3 region is CASSRGTGAYGYTF. CDR3 coding DNA: TGTGCCAGCAGTCGAGGGACAGGGGCATATGGCTACACCTTC.